This T cell receptor (beta chain) appears in the sequencing data of a study of graft-versus-host responses after intestinal transplantation. Study results and caveats: Graft-donor T cell macrochimerism coincided with high graft-versus-host to host-versus-graft clonal ratios in allografts. Recipient marrow showed GvH clones, some seen first in ileum or blood. Association was observed between peak circulating GvH clone levels and early post-transplant HvG declines.

Produced via immunoSEQ multiplex PCR; TCRdb's table is partial and in-frame only. The sample consists of 8,000 to 11,000 clones, 36% of them appearing once. In its sample, this clone was seen once. This sample includes further DNA sequences coding for the same CDR3. V dropped 4 bases and J dropped 7 bases, with 22 bases sitting between them. Germline-derived CDR1 and CDR2 are SNHLY and FYNNEI. The CDR3 is made up of 16 amino acids. Investigators plated around 200,000 CFSE-labeled responder cells together with around 200,000 irradiated stimulator cells labeled with violet dye. The sequencing here drew on alloreactive CD8+ T cells from a mixed lymphocyte reaction culture, taken before intestinal transplant. Indicated subset: CFSE-low proliferating T cells sorted from roughly six-day pre-transplant mixed lymphocyte reaction (GvH or HvG direction). This TCR was recovered from a human patient who received an intestinal transplant. The rearrangement links TRBV2 to TRBJ1-2; no clear D gene. The CDR3 DNA sequence: TGTGCCAGCAGTGTGTCCCGGACTGCTTATATAGGTGGCTACACCTTC. Translation gives CASSVSRTAYIGGYTF.